This T cell receptor (beta chain) derives from a study of PD-1 blockade in classical Hodgkin lymphoma. Following autologous stem cell transplantation, relapse occurred in every patient, and exposure to brentuximab vedotin varied. Best responses fell into complete response, partial response or progressive disease. V lost 1 base and J 1 base, leaving 13 bases between the germline ends. The length of the CDR3 is 16 residues. CDR1 and CDR2 (germline): LGHNA, YNFKEQ. The protocol was immunoSEQ multiplex PCR, while the TCRdb copy is restricted to in-frame clones and leaves out a portion. The data hold thousands of clones, with about 88% observed a single time.

The sequence derives from a human donor with classical Hodgkin lymphoma. The genes are TRBV4-2 and TRBJ1-1; D remains ambiguous. The material sequenced was peripheral blood mononuclear cells (PBMCs), taken at baseline. DNA for the CDR3: TGTGCCAGCAGCCAAGCGGCAATTAAGGGGAACACTGAAGCTTTCTTT. It yields the protein CASSQAAIKGNTEAFF.